This T cell receptor (beta chain) was recorded in a study of blood T cell repertoires in COVID-19. J lost 0 bases, V lost 1 base, and 9 bases had no gene match. Germline lookup yields CDR1 SQVTM and CDR2 ANQGSEA. CDR3 length equals 17 residues. Authors' methods: Estimation of nucleated cell counts relied on the amplification of reference gene primers. The assay was immunoSEQ multiplex PCR, and TCRdb's table has in-frame clones only and misses some. V and J calls and clone size are those listed in that table; D and trimming were worked out from the DNA. Of 150,000 or so clones listed, 75% to 90% were seen once; the top ten hold about 3.3%.

V usage is TRBV29-1 and J usage is TRBJ2-4, with TRBD1 identical over 7 bases. The TCR sequence derives from a human donor with acute or convalescent COVID-19. The donor label of this sample is uncertain. The sample comprised peripheral blood. DNA for the CDR3: TGCAGCGTTGAAGGTGGCGACAGGGTTCTAGCCAAAAACATTCAGTACTTC. Translation: CSVEGGDRVLAKNIQYF.